These 22 T cell receptor beta chains were all obtained from the same sample, sequenced in a study of OX40 agonist ivuxolimab in advanced cancers. Assay used: immunoSEQ multiplex PCR; TCRdb lists only in-frame clones, some missing. The table shows about 77,000 clones, with over 80% occurring only once. The sequences come from CD4+ or CD8+ T cells sorted from blood, collected in a trial of the OX40 agonist ivuxolimab. The source is an adult with an advanced solid tumor such as melanoma, head and neck, liver or kidney cancer.

This CDR3 reads CASSIGTGGNQPQHF. The CDR3 nucleotides are TGTGCCAGTAGTATAGGGACAGGGGGCAATCAGCCCCAGCATTTT. The chain combines TRBV19 with TRBJ1-5, with 9 nucleotides matching TRBD1. Trimming cost V 1 base and J 2 bases; bases outside gene matches: 0. The CDR3 covers 15 residues. Germline values: CDR1 LNHDA, CDR2 SQIVND (reference sequence).

The J gene is TRBJ2-2, the V gene TRBV7-2; D gene unclear. The CDR3 is 15 amino acids. Trimming stripped 3 bases from V and 6 bases from J, with 14 bases between. The germline CDR1 and CDR2 sequences are SGHTA and FQGNSA. The CDR3 spells CASSLGGPAAGELFF. In nucleotides, the CDR3 is TGTGCCAGCAGCTTGGGCGGCCCCGCGGCCGGGGAGCTGTTTTTT.

The chain couples TRBV29-1 to TRBJ2-3; D ambiguous. This CDR3 comprises 9 residues. The germline gives CDR1 SQVTM, CDR2 ANQGSEA. V lost 0 bases to trimming and J lost 8 bases, with 0 bases between them. CDR3 sequence (DNA): TGCAGCGTTGAAGATACGCAGTATTTT. It translates to CSVEDTQYF.

The V gene is TRBV7-2, the J gene TRBJ1-5; D unclear. Per the germline V gene, CDR1 is SGHTA and CDR2 is FQGNSA. The V end was cut by 2 bases, the J end by 4 bases, with 15 bases between. This CDR3 is 16 amino acids long. As DNA, the CDR3 is TGTGCCAGCAGCTTATTTGGCGTTGCTGCAAATCAGCCCCAGCATTTT. Residues: CASSLFGVAANQPQHF.

This rearrangement joins TRBV28 to TRBJ2-5; 8 bases map to TRBD1. The CDR3 loop spans 14 amino acids. The ends lost 5 bases at V and 4 bases at J; junction bases unmatched: 6. From germline, CDR1 is MDHEN and CDR2 SYDVKM. The CDR3 DNA reads TGTGCCAGCAGTGACAGGGGAATTCCAGAGACCCAGTACTTC. It encodes CASSDRGIPETQYF. Using reference TRBV28 and TRBJ2-5 for the parts outside the CDR3, the full variable domain is DVKVTQSSRYLVKRTGEKVFLECVQDMDHENMFWYRQDPGLGLRLIYFSYDVKMKEKGDIPEGYSVSREKKERFSLILESASTNQTSMYLCASSDRGIPETQYFGPGTRLLVL.

V is TRBV19 and J is TRBJ1-5, with D perhaps TRBD1 (5 bases). V gave up 5 bases and J gave up 8 bases, with 16 bases separating them. The CDR3 is 14 residues long. Germline CDR1 LNHDA, CDR2 SQIVND (reference sequence). CDR3 in DNA: TGTGCCAGTAGTTCCAGACAGACCCCTGAGCCCCAGCATTTT. This sequence encodes CASSSRQTPEPQHF.

V usage is TRBV28 and J usage is TRBJ2-7; D might be TRBD2 (6 bases). This CDR3 comprises 14 residues. V lost 6 bases, J lost 2 bases, and 14 bases lay in between. Germline CDR1 reads MDHEN; CDR2 reads SYDVKM. The CDR3 reads CASSPTSNTYEQYF. The CDR3 region has the DNA TGTGCCAGCAGCCCGACTAGTAACACCTACGAGCAGTACTTC.

The table lists this clone with a few counts. J is TRBJ1-2 and V is TRBV19; 8 bases are shared with TRBD1. CDR1 and CDR2 from the germline V gene are LNHDA and SQIVND (reference sequence). Trimming took 7 bases from V and 8 from J; bases not matched to a gene: 9. CDR3 length equals 13 residues. The CDR3 DNA is TGTGCCAGTACCCCAATGGACAGGGCGGGCTACACCTTC. Protein: CASTPMDRAGYTF.

This clone is a singleton in its sample. V and J are TRBV2 and TRBJ2-7, with 8 bases lining up with TRBD1. V lost 6 bases and J lost 0; bases outside the gene matches: 10. This CDR3 contains 16 residues. CDR1 SNHLY and CDR2 FYNNEI come from the germline V gene. CDR3: CASRANPGTGSYEQYF. DNA for the CDR3: TGTGCCAGCAGGGCAAATCCCGGGACAGGCTCCTACGAGCAGTACTTC.

The chain is built from TRBV29-1 and TRBJ2-2; D remains ambiguous. Germline assignment: CDR1 SQVTM and CDR2 ANQGSEA. The CDR3 is made up of 13 amino acids. Trimming stripped 3 bases from V and 0 bases from J, with 5 bases between. The CDR3 is CSVDRSNTGELFF. The CDR3 bases are TGCAGCGTTGACAGGTCGAACACCGGGGAGCTGTTTTTT.

This rearrangement joins TRBV7-9 to TRBJ2-7; D may be TRBD1 (6 bases). The V end lost 1 base, the J end lost 2 bases, and 12 bases lay between the germline ends. This CDR3 is 15 amino acids long. Germline CDR1 is SEHNR and CDR2 is FQNEAQ (reference sequence). The CDR3 protein is CASSLVSQGTYEQYF. The CDR3 nucleotides are TGTGCCAGCAGCTTAGTTTCTCAGGGGACCTACGAGCAGTACTTC.

The rearrangement uses TRBV28 and TRBJ1-4; D unclear. Germline values: CDR1 MDHEN, CDR2 SYDVKM. The CDR3 is 12 residues long. V was pared by 5 bases and J by 4 bases, with 5 bases between. The CDR3 DNA reads TGTGCCAGCAGTCCCGGTAATGAAAAACTGTTTTTT. Translation: CASSPGNEKLFF.

In this sample, this clone turned up a few times. The chain couples TRBV7-9 to TRBJ2-7; D gene unclear. From germline, CDR1 is SEHNR and CDR2 FQNEAQ (reference sequence). V dropped 1 base and J dropped 6 bases, with 7 bases sitting between them. This CDR3 has 12 residues. CDR3 sequence: CASSLVGSEQYF. The DNA for the CDR3 is TGTGCCAGCAGCTTAGTTGGATCCGAGCAGTACTTC.

J is TRBJ1-2 and V is TRBV4-3; TRBD1 matches 9 bases. Trimming removed 0 bases from V and 5 bases from J; junction bases left unmatched: 10. Looked up from germline, CDR1 is LGHNA and CDR2 is YSLEER. CDR3 length: 17 amino acids. CDR3 sequence: CASSQDGTGPAYYGYTF. As DNA, the CDR3 is TGCGCCAGCAGCCAAGATGGGACAGGGCCCGCCTATTATGGCTACACCTTC.

The V call is TRBV6-5, the J call TRBJ2-2; D remains unclear. The CDR3 sequence is 13 residues long. Germline V gene sequence: CDR1 MNHEY, CDR2 SVGAGI. The V gene lost 0 bases and the J gene lost 4 bases, with 3 bases spanning the gap. CDR3 protein: CASSYSFTGELFF. CDR3 nucleotides: TGTGCCAGCAGTTACTCTTTCACCGGGGAGCTGTTTTTT.

This clone was recorded only once. The germline gene is not matched at one end of the junction; a read error may be the cause. The V and J genes are TRBV5-4 and TRBJ2-5; 12 bases are a match to TRBD2. The CDR3 consists of 17 residues. Germline-derived CDR1 and CDR2 are SGHNT and YYREEE (reference sequence). In nucleotides, the CDR3 is TGTGCCAGCAGCTTCGGGCGACTAGCGGGAGAACAAGAGGCCCAGTACTTC. Translated, it gives CASSFGRLAGEQEAQYF.

This chain joins TRBV6-6 and TRBJ2-5; 11 bases are shared with TRBD1. Germline V lookup: CDR1 MNHNY, CDR2 SVGAGI (reference sequence). The junction had 4 bases not matched to a gene; V was cut back by 5 bases and J by 5 bases. The CDR3 is 14 residues long. The CDR3 region is CASSGTGGQETQYF. The CDR3 coding sequence is TGTGCCAGCAGTGGGACAGGGGGACAGGAGACCCAGTACTTC.

This chain connects TRBV5-1 to TRBJ1-2, with D unclear. Germline V CDR1 and CDR2: SGHRS, YFSETQ. Trimming removed 4 bases from V and 3 bases from J, with 13 bases in between. The CDR3 spans 14 residues. The DNA of the CDR3 is TGCGCCAGCAGCCCGGACGAACCCGACTATGGCTACACCTTC. This codes for CASSPDEPDYGYTF.

The chain uses TRBV19 and TRBJ1-5, with D unclear. Germline assignment: CDR1 LNHDA and CDR2 SQIVND (reference sequence). The CDR3 consists of 18 residues. With 3 bases removed from V and 1 base from J, the gap between germline ends came to 19 bases. The CDR3 nucleotides are TGTGCCAGTAGTATCGCTCCGGGAGGGTCAGAGAGCAATCAGCCCCAGCATTTT. Its translation: CASSIAPGGSESNQPQHF.

This clone has a handful of counts. The chain carries TRBV7-3 and TRBJ2-5, with D perhaps TRBD2 (6 bases). The CDR3 loop spans 14 amino acids. Trimming stripped 5 bases from V and 1 base from J, with 11 bases between. Germline CDR1 SGHTA, CDR2 FQGTGA. CDR3 DNA sequence: TGTGCCAGCAGCCCTACGGGACTCCAAGAGACCCAGTACTTC. As protein: CASSPTGLQETQYF.

CDR3 amino acids: CASSRGAGEKLFF. The CDR3 DNA sequence: TGTGCCAGCAGCAGGGGGGCGGGGGAAAAACTGTTTTTT. The chain combines TRBV7-2 with TRBJ1-4; perhaps TRBD1 as D (6 bases). CDR3 size: 13 residues. CDR1 is SGHTA, CDR2 FQGNSA, per germline. V lost 5 bases, J lost 8 bases, and 12 bases lay in between.

This chain uses TRBV14 with TRBJ1-6; weak D call: TRBD1 (5 bases). This CDR3 has 15 residues. Trimming shortened V by 4 bases and J by 9 bases, and 16 bases separated the two germline ends. Germline CDR1 reads SGHDN; CDR2 reads FVKESK. The CDR3 spells CASSLNRQGGSPLHF. The CDR3 DNA is TGTGCCAGCAGCCTCAACCGGCAGGGAGGTTCACCCCTCCACTTT.